Listed here are 3 T cell receptor beta chains from one sample, sequenced in a study of identical twins. TCRdb reprocessed the 5' RACE reads via MiXCR and lists one record per CDR3 protein. The sample has approximately 220,000 distinct CDR3 sequences, 6.5% to 8.5% seen once. The same specimen was also included in a second study, on yellow fever vaccine responses in identical twins.

Input material: memory (CD45RO+) T cells sorted from blood. These receptors all come from a woman aged 18-29 years in good health.

Only a few counts were recorded for this clonotype. The rearrangement links TRBV16 to TRBJ1-6; D gene uncertain. With 0 bases removed from V and 9 bases from J, the gap between germline ends came to 12 bases. Germline-derived CDR1 and CDR2 are KGHSY and FQNENV. This CDR3 has 15 residues. The CDR3 reads CASSQSVLGGSPLHF. CDR3 bases: TGTGCCAGCAGCCAATCCGTCCTAGGAGGTTCACCCCTCCACTTT.

This clonotype has only a few counts. The rearrangement uses TRBV30 and TRBJ1-1; TRBD1 is a possible D gene (6 bases). CDR1 is GTSNPN and CDR2 is SVGIG in the germline V gene (reference sequence). The CDR3 contains 14 residues. V was trimmed by 3 bases and J by 1 base, leaving 12 bases between them. The CDR3 bases are TGTGCCTGGAGGATCAGGGGAGGGAACACTGAAGCTTTCTTT. Its translation: CAWRIRGGNTEAFF.

In this sample, this clonotype turned up a few times. V and J are TRBV6-6 and TRBJ2-7; the D gene is possibly TRBD1 (5 bases). This CDR3 region has 13 residues. Looked up from germline, CDR1 is MNHNY and CDR2 is SVGAGI (reference sequence). V lost 0 bases to trimming and J lost 3 bases, with 6 bases between them. CDR3 bases: TGTGCCAGCAGTTACTCACAGGACTACGAGCAGTACTTC. Translated: CASSYSQDYEQYF.